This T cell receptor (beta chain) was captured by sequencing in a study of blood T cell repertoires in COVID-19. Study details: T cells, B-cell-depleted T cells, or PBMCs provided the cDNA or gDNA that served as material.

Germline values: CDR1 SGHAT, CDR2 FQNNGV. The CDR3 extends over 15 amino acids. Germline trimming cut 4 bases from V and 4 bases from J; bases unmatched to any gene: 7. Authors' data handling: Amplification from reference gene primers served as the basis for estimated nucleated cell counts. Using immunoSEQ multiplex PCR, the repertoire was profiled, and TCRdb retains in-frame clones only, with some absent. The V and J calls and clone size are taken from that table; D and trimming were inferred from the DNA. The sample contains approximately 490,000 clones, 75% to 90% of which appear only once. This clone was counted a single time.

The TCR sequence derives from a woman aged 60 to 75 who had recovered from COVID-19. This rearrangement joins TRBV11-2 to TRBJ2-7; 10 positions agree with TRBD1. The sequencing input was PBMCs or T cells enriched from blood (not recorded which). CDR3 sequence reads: CASSYTGTGAYEQYF. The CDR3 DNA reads TGTGCCAGCAGCTACACCGGGACAGGGGCATACGAGCAGTACTTC.